This T cell receptor (beta chain) was observed in a study of regulatory T cells in long-lasting Graves disease (dated by TCRdb to the early 2020s). Concerning the study at large: Persistent Graves' disease was defined as antithyroid drug treatment for over 5 years with persistently positive TSH receptor autoantibodies. Persistent Graves' disease patients were compared with newly diagnosed Graves' disease patients by peripheral blood TCR sequencing and RNA sequencing. The study was registered as a clinical trial and conducted in China. A total of roughly 33 samples underwent TCR sequencing: about 13 from persistent and 20 from newly diagnosed Graves' disease patients. Persistent Graves' disease patients in the clinical cohort had taken antithyroid drugs for roughly ten years on average. Paper-wide results and their limitations: Persistent Graves' disease patients showed lower TCR Shannon entropy and fewer highly expanded clones than newly diagnosed patients, suggesting clonal expansion. Patients with persistent disease shared more public clonotypes (over 2,500) than newly diagnosed patients did (966). TRBV28, TRBJ1-2 and TRBJ2-5 were preferentially used in persistent disease, while TRBV20-1 and TRBJ2-1 were favored in newly diagnosed disease. The study examined only peripheral blood because the primary lesion, thyroid tissue, could not be accessed. The authors noted that the small sample size was a limitation that may lower accuracy. Only the TCR beta chain was sequenced and analyzed.

Library preparation was by multiplex PCR. Sequencing was carried out with an Illumina HiSeq 4000. CDR3 regions were amplified by Arm-PCR with iRepertoire HTBI primers to construct TCR beta libraries. Before sequencing, the PCR products went through gel purification. Per the authors' processing: Across samples, some 62 TRBV and 15 or so TRBJ segments were identified and used for gene usage analysis of CDR3 amino acid clonotypes. Filtered high-quality paired reads were merged into contigs using COPE and FqMerger. BLAST was used to align contigs to IMGT TRBV, TRBD and TRBJ reference genes, and CDR3 was defined according to IMGT. Clonotypes above 0.1% frequency were classified as highly expanded clones. Shannon entropy was used to measure repertoire diversity, and the Gini coefficient was used to measure V-J evenness. A clonotype found in more than one individual was treated as public. TCRdb reran the public reads through fastp at Q25 and MiXCR, keeping productive beta chains. One record per CDR3 amino acid sequence lists the most common genes and DNA. The authors' filters were not applied to this entry. This sample lists around 460,000 distinct CDR3 sequences; 20% to 25% were detected once. Over 10% of the sample goes to the ten largest clones.

This clonotype was seen ten or more times. Its specific antigen is unknown. No base quality values were provided; no much bigger clone lies one nucleotide off. The intended sense of this specimen's time point label: persistent/refractory GD, antithyroid drugs over 5 years with positive TRAb. For both TCR sequencing and RNA sequencing, RNA was extracted from PBMCs using TRIzol. The diagnosis of Graves' disease followed American Thyroid Association guidelines. The patients came from an endocrinology department in Xi'an, China. Each patient gave around 9.2 milliliters of peripheral blood, collected in an EDTA anticoagulant tube. Ficoll Paque Plus density gradient separation was used to isolate PBMCs, and no further T cell sorting was performed. An Agilent 2100 Bioanalyzer and agarose gel were used to check RNA quality, and a NanoDrop 2000 was used to measure RNA concentration. V and J lose 7 bases and 3 bases, and a span of 12 bases separates them. The CDR3 starts with the cysteine, ends with the phenylalanine, and has 13 residues. The sequence is cut down to CDR3 DNA, 39 bases in frame from base 1. Reading the germline V gene gives CDR1 SNHLY and CDR2 FYNNEI.

The receptor was isolated from a female donor with Graves disease. The V gene is TRBV2 and the J gene is TRBJ2-5; the D gene could be TRBD1 or TRBD2, each one agreeing over 5 bases. This sample comprised peripheral blood mononuclear cells (PBMCs), obtained when the disease was refractory, from a patient treated with antithyroid drugs. The nucleotide sequence reads TGTGCCAGCACGACAGTGGGGGAAGAGACCCAGTACTTC. Translated, this gives CASTTVGEETQYF. The reference TRBV2 and TRBJ2-5 proteins fill in what lies around the CDR3, so the full variable domain reads EPEVTQTPSHQVTQMGQEVILRCVPISNHLYFYWYRQILGQKVEFLVSFYNNEISEKSEIFDDQFSVERPDGSNFTLKIRSTKLEDSAMYFCASTTVGEETQYFGPGTRLLVL.